This T cell receptor beta chain emerged from a study of blood T cell repertoires in COVID-19. The overall study: Donors in the United States, Italy and Spain gave samples during acute or convalescent COVID-19. The cDNA or gDNA used as material had been derived from T cells, B-cell-depleted T cells, or PBMCs.

In the original analysis: Reference gene primer amplification yielded estimated nucleated cell counts. Assay used: immunoSEQ multiplex PCR; TCRdb lists only in-frame clones, some missing. From that table come the V and J calls and clone size; the DNA was used to work out D and trimming. The table has roughly 200,000 clones, about 80% seen once. CDR1 LGHNA and CDR2 YNFKEQ come from the germline V gene. This CDR3 spans 14 amino acids. The ends were cut back, 8 bases at V and 3 bases at J, with 16 bases in the middle. This clonotype was sampled from a man over 45 with active or convalescent COVID-19. The sequenced material came from peripheral blood. This chain joins TRBV4-2 and TRBJ1-1; D perhaps matches TRBD1 (6 bases). The CDR3: CASRREGGDTEAFF. CDR3 DNA sequence: TGTGCCAGCCGGAGGGAGGGGGGGGACACTGAAGCTTTCTTT.